The 19 T cell receptor beta chains below come from one sample, sequenced in a study of metastatic and nonmetastatic thyroid tumors. TCRdb re-called clones via MiXCR from the PCR reads. This table has 30,000 to 45,000 clones, 20% to 25% appearing once. No patient received treatment before thyroid surgery. Source material: blood. The receptors here all came from a female donor with papillary thyroid cancer or a benign thyroid nodule (not recorded which). Some clones in this sample may be carry-over from other donors' samples.

There are many counts of this clone. This chain links TRBV5-1 with TRBJ2-7; the D is unclear. V lost 4 bases and J 5 bases, leaving 10 bases between the germline ends. The CDR3 totals 12 residues. Germline CDR1 and CDR2: SGHRS and YFSETQ. Here the CDR3 reads CASSLGGDEQYF. Here the CDR3 DNA reads TGCGCCAGCAGCCTGGGCGGCGACGAGCAGTACTTC.

At least ten counts were recorded for this clone. The chain uses TRBV18 and TRBJ1-4; D is unresolved. The V and J ends lost 4 bases and 0 bases respectively, with 12 bases between them. The CDR3 extends over 16 amino acids. In germline, CDR1 is KGHSH, CDR2 LQKENI. Here the CDR3 reads CASSLAGAATNEKLFF. CDR3 nucleotides: TGTGCCAGCTCACTGGCAGGAGCGGCAACTAATGAAAAACTGTTTTTT.

The table lists this clone with many counts. The rearrangement links TRBV5-1 to TRBJ2-2; 11 positions match TRBD2. The germline CDR1 and CDR2 sequences are SGHRS and YFSETQ. There are 16 residues in the CDR3. Germline trimming cut 4 bases from V and 1 base from J; bases unmatched to any gene: 3. The CDR3 reads CASSLGTSGNTGELFF. In DNA, the CDR3 is TGCGCCAGCAGCCTAGGGACTAGCGGGAACACCGGGGAGCTGTTTTTT.

The chain carries TRBV20-1 and TRBJ2-7; the match to TRBD1 covers 9 bases. CDR1 DFQATT and CDR2 SNEGSKA come from the germline V gene (reference sequence). CDR3 size: 12 residues. V shed 5 bases and J 4 bases; nucleotides not matched to a gene: 3. CDR3 sequence (DNA): TGCAGTGCTCCGGACAGGGGATACGAGCAGTACTTC. This sequence encodes CSAPDRGYEQYF.

This clone was detected only once. The chain has TRBV19 and TRBJ1-5; 7 bases agree with TRBD1. The CDR3 length is 17 residues. Germline V lookup: CDR1 LNHDA, CDR2 SQIVND (reference sequence). The junction had 15 bases not matched to a gene; V was cut back by 7 bases and J by 3 bases. CDR3 residues: CASTLYGGTAFNQPQHF. The DNA of the CDR3 is TGTGCCAGTACCCTATACGGCGGGACAGCGTTCAATCAGCCCCAGCATTTT.

This clone was found many times. This could be a read error, since a much larger clone is one nucleotide away. The chain combines TRBV20-1 with TRBJ2-7; D uncertain. This CDR3 has 12 amino acids. Per the germline V gene, CDR1 is DFQATT and CDR2 is SNEGSKA (reference sequence). Trimming stripped 5 bases from V and 3 bases from J, with 11 bases between. CDR3 nucleotide sequence: TGCAGTGCTCCCGTTATTAGCTACGAGCAGTACTTC. Its protein product is CSAPVISYEQYF.

This clone showed up many times. The chain joins TRBV12-3 or TRBV12-4 to TRBJ2-7; 12 positions agree with TRBD2. Trimming at V came to 6 bases and at J to 5 bases, leaving 11 bases not matched to a gene. This CDR3 is 16 amino acids long. CDR3 DNA: TGTGCCAGCAGCCGTACCCCTAGCGGGAGGGGACACGAGCAGTACTTC. This sequence encodes CASSRTPSGRGHEQYF.

By share of the sample, this clone is medium-sized. The CDR3 reads CASRNRFTRDNSPLHF. The CDR3 nucleotides read TGTGCCAGCAGGAACCGCTTCACCCGTGATAATTCACCCCTCCACTTT. J is TRBJ1-6 and V is TRBV6-1; D remains ambiguous. Germline CDR1 reads MNHNS; CDR2 reads SASEGT. V dropped 6 bases and J dropped 5 bases, with 17 bases sitting between them. The CDR3 has 16 amino acids.

This clone was seen ten or more times. J is TRBJ2-2 and V is TRBV6-1, with D unresolved. This CDR3 comprises 16 residues. Germline CDR1 MNHNS, CDR2 SASEGT. Trimming took off 5 bases at V and 5 bases at J, with 18 bases between the two ends. The CDR3 bases are TGTGCCAGCAGTTTAGACCGGGTCCCCGGAACCGGGGAGCTGTTTTTT. Amino acid sequence: CASSLDRVPGTGELFF.

This clone showed up many times. The chain joins TRBV12-3 or TRBV12-4 to TRBJ1-2; 7 bases agree with TRBD1. This CDR3 contains 14 residues. The ends lost 6 bases at V and 4 bases at J; junction bases unmatched: 8. CDR3 nucleotide sequence: TGTGCCAGCAGCCGACAGGGTTCGAGCTATGGCTACACCTTC. Protein: CASSRQGSSYGYTF.

This clone was observed a handful of times. This chain links TRBV19 with TRBJ2-3; 11 positions match TRBD1. V trimming: 5 bases; J trimming: 5 bases; junction bases outside the gene matches: 6. Germline V gene sequence: CDR1 LNHDA, CDR2 SQIVND (reference sequence). The CDR3 totals 15 residues. CDR3 in amino acids: CASSPQGTGGDTQYF. The CDR3 DNA is TGTGCCAGTAGTCCCCAAGGGACAGGGGGAGATACGCAGTATTTT.

Remarks on this clone: The junction departs from the called germline gene at one end, perhaps through a read error. The chain carries TRBV20-1 and TRBJ1-1; 7 positions match TRBD1. Germline loops: CDR1 DFQATT, CDR2 SNEGSKA (reference sequence). This CDR3 is built from 14 residues. Here the CDR3 reads CSARMTGFQLKALF. Here the CDR3 DNA reads TGCAGTGCTAGAATGACAGGGTTCCAACTTAAAGCTCTCTTT.

This clone was counted only a few times. This chain joins TRBV6-1 and TRBJ2-1; the match to TRBD1 covers 7 bases. The trim removed 6 bases at V and 2 bases at J, leaving 4 bases unmatched. CDR1 MNHNS and CDR2 SASEGT come from the germline V gene. CDR3 length equals 14 residues. The CDR3 nucleotides read TGTGCCAGCAGGGACAGGAGCACCTACAATGAGCAGTTCTTC. Residues: CASRDRSTYNEQFF.

The chain couples TRBV11-3 to TRBJ2-7; 7 bases match TRBD1. J was trimmed by 5 bases and V by 3 bases; bases with no gene match: 1. The CDR3 is 12 residues long. Germline V gene sequence: CDR1 SGHNT, CDR2 YENEEA. DNA for the CDR3: TGTGCCAGCAGCTTCGGACAGGACGAGCAGTACTTC. Its translation is CASSFGQDEQYF. Combining the CDR3 with reference TRBV11-3 and TRBJ2-7 gives the whole variable domain EAGVVQSPRYKIIEKKQPVAFWCNPISGHNTLYWYLQNLGQGPELLIRYENEEAVDDSQLPKDRFSAERLKGVDSTLKIQPAELGDSAVYLCASSFGQDEQYFGPGTRLTVT.

The genes are TRBV5-1 and TRBJ2-7; unclear D gene. CDR1 is SGHRS and CDR2 is YFSETQ in the germline V gene. Deletions cut 4 bases from V and 3 bases from J, with 20 bases between. The CDR3 runs 16 residues. The CDR3 spells CASSPNDLSWYYEQYF. The CDR3 coding sequence is TGCGCCAGCAGCCCAAATGACCTTTCATGGTACTACGAGCAGTACTTC.

This clone was counted many times. A much larger clone lies a single base off, so this may be a read error. This sequence joins TRBV28 and TRBJ2-3; 13 nucleotides line up with TRBD2. V trimming: 7 bases; J trimming: 4 bases; junction bases outside the gene matches: 11. CDR1 MDHEN and CDR2 SYDVKM come from the germline V gene. CDR3 length: 17 amino acids. The CDR3: CASIPGGLAGRADTQYF. CDR3 DNA: TGTGCCAGCATCCCCGGGGGACTAGCGGGAAGGGCAGATACGCAGTATTTT. Full variable domain (remainder filled in from reference TRBV28 and TRBJ2-3): DVKVTQSSRYLVKRTGEKVFLECVQDMDHENMFWYRQDPGLGLRLIYFSYDVKMKEKGDIPEGYSVSREKKERFSLILESASTNQTSMYLCASIPGGLAGRADTQYFGPGTRLTVL.

A remark on this clone: This may be a read error, as it is one base from a much larger clone. The J gene is TRBJ2-5, the V gene TRBV9, with D uncertain. The V end was cut by 0 bases, the J end by 5 bases, with 14 bases between. Germline CDR1 SGDLS, CDR2 YYNGEE. The CDR3 runs to 15 residues. The CDR3 loop is CASSVEFGRWETQYF. The CDR3 DNA is TGTGCCAGCAGCGTAGAGTTCGGGCGGTGGGAGACCCAGTACTTC.

The chain links TRBV20-1 to TRBJ2-7; D possibly matches TRBD1 or TRBD2 (6 bases each). V was shortened by 0 bases and J by 3 bases, with 15 bases between the two germline ends. Germline CDR1 reads DFQATT; CDR2 reads SNEGSKA (reference sequence). This CDR3 is 15 amino acids long. The CDR3 spells CSARDPGAALYEQYF. Here the CDR3 DNA reads TGCAGTGCTAGAGATCCGGGGGCGGCTCTCTACGAGCAGTACTTC.

This chain joins TRBV5-1 and TRBJ2-1, with a weak D call TRBD1 (5 bases). V lost 0 bases, J lost 4 bases, and 8 bases lay in between. CDR1 and CDR2 (germline): SGHRS, YFSETQ. The CDR3 sequence is 14 residues long. The CDR3 reads CASSLVGRYNEQFF. DNA of the CDR3: TGCGCCAGCAGCTTGGTGGGGCGTTACAATGAGCAGTTCTTC. Complete variable domain (other parts from reference TRBV5-1 and TRBJ2-1): KAGVTQTPRYLIKTRGQQVTLSCSPISGHRSVSWYQQTPGQGLQFLFEYFSETQRNKGNFPGRFSGRQFSNSRSEMNVSTLELGDSALYLCASSLVGRYNEQFFGPGTRLTVL.